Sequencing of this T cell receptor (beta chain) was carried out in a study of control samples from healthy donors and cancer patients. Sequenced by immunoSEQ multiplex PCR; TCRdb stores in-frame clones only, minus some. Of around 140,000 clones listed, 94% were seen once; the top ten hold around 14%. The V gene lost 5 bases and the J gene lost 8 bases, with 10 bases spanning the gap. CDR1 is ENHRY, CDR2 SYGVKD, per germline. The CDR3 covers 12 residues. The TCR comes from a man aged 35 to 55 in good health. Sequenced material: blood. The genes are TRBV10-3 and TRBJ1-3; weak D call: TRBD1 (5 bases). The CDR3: CAISFEGHTIYF. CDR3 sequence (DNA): TGTGCCATCAGTTTCGAGGGACACACCATATATTTT.